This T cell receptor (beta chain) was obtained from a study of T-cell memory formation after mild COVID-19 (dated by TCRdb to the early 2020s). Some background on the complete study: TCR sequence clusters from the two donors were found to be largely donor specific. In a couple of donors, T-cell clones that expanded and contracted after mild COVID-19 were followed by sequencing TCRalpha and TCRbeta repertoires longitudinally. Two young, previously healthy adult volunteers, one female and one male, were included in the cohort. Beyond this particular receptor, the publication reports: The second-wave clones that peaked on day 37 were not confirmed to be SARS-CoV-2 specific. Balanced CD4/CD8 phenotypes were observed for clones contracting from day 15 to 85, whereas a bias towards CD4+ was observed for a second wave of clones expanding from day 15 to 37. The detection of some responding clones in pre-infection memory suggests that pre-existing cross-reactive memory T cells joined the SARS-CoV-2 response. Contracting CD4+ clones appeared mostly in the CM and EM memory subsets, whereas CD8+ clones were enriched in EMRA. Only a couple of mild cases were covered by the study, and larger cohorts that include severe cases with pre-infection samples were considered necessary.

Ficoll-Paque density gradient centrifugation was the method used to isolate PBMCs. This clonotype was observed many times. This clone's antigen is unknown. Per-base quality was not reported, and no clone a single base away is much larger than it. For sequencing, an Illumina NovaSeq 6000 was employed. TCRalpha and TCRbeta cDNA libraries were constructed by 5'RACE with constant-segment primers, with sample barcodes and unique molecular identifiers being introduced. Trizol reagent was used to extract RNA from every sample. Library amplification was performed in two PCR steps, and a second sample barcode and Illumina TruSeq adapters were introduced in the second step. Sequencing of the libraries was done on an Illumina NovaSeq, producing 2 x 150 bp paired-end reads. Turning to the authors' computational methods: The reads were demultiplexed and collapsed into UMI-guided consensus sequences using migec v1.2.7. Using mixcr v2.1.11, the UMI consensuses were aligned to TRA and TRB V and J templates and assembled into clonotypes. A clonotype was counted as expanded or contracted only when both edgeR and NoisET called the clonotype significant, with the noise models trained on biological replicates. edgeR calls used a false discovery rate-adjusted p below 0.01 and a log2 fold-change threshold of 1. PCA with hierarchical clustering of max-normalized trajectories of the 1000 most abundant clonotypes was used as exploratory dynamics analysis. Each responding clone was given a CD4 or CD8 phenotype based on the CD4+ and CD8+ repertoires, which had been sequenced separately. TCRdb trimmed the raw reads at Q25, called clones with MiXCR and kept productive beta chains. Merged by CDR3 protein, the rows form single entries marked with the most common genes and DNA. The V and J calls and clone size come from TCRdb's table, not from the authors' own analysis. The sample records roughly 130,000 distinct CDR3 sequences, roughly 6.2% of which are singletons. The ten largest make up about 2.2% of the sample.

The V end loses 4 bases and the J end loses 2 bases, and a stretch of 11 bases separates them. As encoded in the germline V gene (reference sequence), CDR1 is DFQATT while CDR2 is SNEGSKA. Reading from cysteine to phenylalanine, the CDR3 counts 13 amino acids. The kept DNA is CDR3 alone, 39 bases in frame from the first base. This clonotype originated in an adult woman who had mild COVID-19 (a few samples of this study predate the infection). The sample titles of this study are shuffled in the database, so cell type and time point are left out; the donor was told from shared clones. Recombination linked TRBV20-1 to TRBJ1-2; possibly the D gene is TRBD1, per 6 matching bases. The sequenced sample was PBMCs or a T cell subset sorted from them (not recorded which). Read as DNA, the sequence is TGCAGTGCTATGGGGGGGGCGAACTATGGCTACACCTTC. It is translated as CSAMGGANYGYTF.